Reported below is one TCR beta chain. The specificity of this receptor is unknown. It has no much larger one-base neighbor in the sample; base qualities were not kept. The donors were healthy, HIV-negative adults with no recently reported acute infections or vaccinations. Only Caucasian adults living in Nashville, Tennessee, USA were represented among the donors. Magnetic negative selection was used to enrich CD4+ T cells, after which naive cells were positively selected on CD45RA and the negative fraction became the memory subset. After blood collection by leukapheresis, PBMCs were isolated using Ficoll-Histopaque density gradient centrifugation and then cryopreserved in the vapor phase of liquid nitrogen. Analytical flow cytometry was used to check the purity and quantity of each magnetically sorted T cell population. From each sorted fraction, genomic DNA was isolated and quantified by UV absorbance on a Nanodrop 2000c.

The sample belongs to a study of shared clonotypes between healthy human individuals (TCRdb year 2020). Notes on the research overall: Three men and two women, aged 18 to 49 years, made up the cohort. For each donor, CD4 naive and CD4 memory were each run on three plates, CD8 naive on two plates, and CD8 memory on one plate. The study deeply sequenced blood TCR repertoires of about five healthy adults to estimate repertoire size and the extent of clonotype sharing between individuals. Libraries were prepared and TCR repertoires were sequenced by different laboratories using diverse techniques, in order to increase sequencing depth and limit assay-specific biases. Leukapheresis yielded between about 0.8 and 9.5 billion PBMCs per donor. Broad study findings and their caveats: Pairwise subsampling led to the expectation that sequencing depth would affect the degree of clonotype sharing among donors. Sampling was limited to blood, and TCR repertoires in tissue likely differ from TCR repertoires in blood. The small number of donors limited the genetic and exposure-history diversity represented. Even with the large sequencing depth, rarefaction of the sorted-subset datasets indicated that sequencing was incomplete. Compared with non-shared clonotypes, clonotypes shared by all four sorted-subset donors had higher generation probabilities. Larger estimated clonotype richness was generally found for naive subsets than for memory subsets. When a few donors were compared, the shared fraction of clonotypes was around 5% for naive CD4, 3.5% to 4% for naive CD8, more than 2% for memory CD4, and 0.4% for memory CD8.

Using the deep immunoSEQ assay, multiplex PCR amplified TCR CDR3 regions from genomic DNA. Extracted genomic DNA from each cell subset was distributed evenly across all wells of several immunoSEQ 96-well plates, and each plate was treated as a replicate. Each replicate PCR for sorted subsets received 200 ng genomic DNA, equal to roughly 33,000 T cell genomes. Purified libraries were measured with a Qubit 3.0 fluorometer, size-checked on a Bioanalyzer 2100, and measured again with the KAPA Library Quantification kit. Each immunoSEQ 96-well plate was sequenced on its own single-read 150-cycle Illumina NextSeq 550 flow cell. Regarding the original processing steps: Because the immunoSEQ output held only junctional sequences and lacked quality scores, the filtering could not match the filtering applied to full-length reads. To assign V/J genes and CDR3, sequences were annotated against IMGT germline references using PyIR, a Python wrapper for IgBLAST v1.9. Any read was removed if the V/J assignment was weak (E-value above 1e-6), the CDR3 was missing, or the read contained stop codons, out-of-frame junctions, or ambiguous translated residues. A V3J clonotype was defined by an identical inferred V gene, J gene, and CDR3 amino acid sequence. Percentage overlap between repertoires was calculated by dividing the number of shared unique clonotypes by the size of the smaller repertoire. Richness of each repertoire was evaluated using RTK rarefaction, the Chao1 estimator, and Recon v2.1 estimates of unobserved clonotypes. Generation probabilities for all TCRbeta clonotypes obtained by the gDNA method from several donors were computed using OLGA. This immuneACCESS table, as held by TCRdb, lists in-frame sequences with V and J called but not all clones. Of the missing ones, under half trace to an unresolved V gene in checked studies; the others have no known cause. The DNA was the basis for D and trimming; V, J and clone size are from that table. The sample yields over a million clones; 65% to 80% were counted once. About 1.5% of the sample is held by the ten biggest clonotypes.

The germline ends are 12 bases apart after V is trimmed by 6 bases and J by 1 base. Measured from the cysteine to the phenylalanine, the CDR3 is 14 residues long. Of the read, only the CDR3 DNA is kept; its 42 bases are in frame from base 1. The germline V gene sets CDR1 to SQVTM and CDR2 to ANQGSEA. This chain is built from TRBV29-1 and TRBJ2-2; the D gene cannot be resolved reliably. The receptor's source is a man aged 18-30 years in good health. The sample comprised memory CD4+ T cells sorted from blood. What the cell subset or site label conveys for this sample: CD45RA-negative fraction. Here the CDR3 is given as CSVQVDGNTGELFF. The nucleotide sequence is given as TGCAGCGTCCAAGTGGACGGGAACACCGGGGAGCTGTTTTTT.